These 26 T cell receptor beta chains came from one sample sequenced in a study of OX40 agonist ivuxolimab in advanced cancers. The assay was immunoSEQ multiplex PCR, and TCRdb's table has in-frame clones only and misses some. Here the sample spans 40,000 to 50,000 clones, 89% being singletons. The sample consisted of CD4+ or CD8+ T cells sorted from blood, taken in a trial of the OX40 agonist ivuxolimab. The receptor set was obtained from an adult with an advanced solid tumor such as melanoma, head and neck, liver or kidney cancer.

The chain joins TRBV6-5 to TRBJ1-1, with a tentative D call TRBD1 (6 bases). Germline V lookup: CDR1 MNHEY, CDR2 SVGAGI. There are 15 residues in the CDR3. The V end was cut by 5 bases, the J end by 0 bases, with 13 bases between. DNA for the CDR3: TGTGCCAGCAGTCCCTGGACAGTTATGAACACTGAAGCTTTCTTT. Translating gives CASSPWTVMNTEAFF.

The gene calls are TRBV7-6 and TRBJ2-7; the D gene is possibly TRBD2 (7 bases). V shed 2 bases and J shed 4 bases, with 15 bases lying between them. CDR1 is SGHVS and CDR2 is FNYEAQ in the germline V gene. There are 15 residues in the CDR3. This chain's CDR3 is CASSLTSGGGYEQYF. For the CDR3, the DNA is TGTGCCAGCAGCTTAACCTCGGGGGGCGGGTACGAGCAGTACTTC.

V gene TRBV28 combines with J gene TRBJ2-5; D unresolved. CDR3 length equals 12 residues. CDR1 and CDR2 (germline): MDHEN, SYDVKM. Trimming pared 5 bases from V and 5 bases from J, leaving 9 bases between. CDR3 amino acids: CASSGPRETQYF. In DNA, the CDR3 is TGTGCCAGCAGTGGACCCCGGGAGACCCAGTACTTC.

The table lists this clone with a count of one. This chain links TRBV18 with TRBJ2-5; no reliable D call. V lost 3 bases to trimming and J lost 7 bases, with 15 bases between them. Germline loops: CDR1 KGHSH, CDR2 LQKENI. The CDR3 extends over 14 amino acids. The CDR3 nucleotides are TGTGCCAGCTCACCTCCGCACGCAGATGGGACCCAGTACTTC. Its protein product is CASSPPHADGTQYF.

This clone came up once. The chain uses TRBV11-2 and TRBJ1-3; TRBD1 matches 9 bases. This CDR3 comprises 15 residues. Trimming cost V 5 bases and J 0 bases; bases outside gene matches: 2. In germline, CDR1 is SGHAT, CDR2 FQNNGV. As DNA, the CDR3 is TGTGCCAGCAGCGTACAGGGGGCCTCTGGAAACACCATATATTTT. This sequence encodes CASSVQGASGNTIYF. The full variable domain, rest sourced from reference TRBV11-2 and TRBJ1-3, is EAGVAQSPRYKIIEKRQSVAFWCNPISGHATLYWYQQILGQGPKLLIQFQNNGVVDDSQLPKDRFSAERLKGVDSTLKIQPAKLEDSAVYLCASSVQGASGNTIYFGEGSWLTVV.

The CDR3 coding sequence is TGTGCCAGCTCATATCAGGGGGGCGACAATCAGCCCCAGCATTTT. It yields the protein CASSYQGGDNQPQHF. The chain carries TRBV18 and TRBJ1-5; TRBD1 matches 7 bases. This CDR3 comprises 15 residues. Germline CDR1 is KGHSH and CDR2 is LQKENI. V was pared by 5 bases and J by 3 bases, with 7 bases of the junction left unmatched.

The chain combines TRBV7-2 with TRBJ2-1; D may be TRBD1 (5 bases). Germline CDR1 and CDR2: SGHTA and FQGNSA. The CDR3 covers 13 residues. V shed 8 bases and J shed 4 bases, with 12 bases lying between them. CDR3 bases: TGTGCCAGCGTCCAGGGAAGGTACAATGAGCAGTTCTTC. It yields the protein CASVQGRYNEQFF.

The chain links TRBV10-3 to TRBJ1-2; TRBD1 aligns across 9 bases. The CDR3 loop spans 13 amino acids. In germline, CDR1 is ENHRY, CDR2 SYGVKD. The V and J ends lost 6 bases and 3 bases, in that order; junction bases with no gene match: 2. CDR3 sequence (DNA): TGTGCCATCAGGGACAGGGGTGACTATGGCTACACCTTC. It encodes CAIRDRGDYGYTF.

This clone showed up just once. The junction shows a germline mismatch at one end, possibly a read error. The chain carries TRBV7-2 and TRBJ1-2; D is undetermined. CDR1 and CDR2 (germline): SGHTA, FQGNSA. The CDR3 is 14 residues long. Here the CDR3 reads CASSPKGINSGYTF. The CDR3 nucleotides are TGTGCCAGCAGTCCTAAGGGTATAAACTCTGGCTACACCTTC.

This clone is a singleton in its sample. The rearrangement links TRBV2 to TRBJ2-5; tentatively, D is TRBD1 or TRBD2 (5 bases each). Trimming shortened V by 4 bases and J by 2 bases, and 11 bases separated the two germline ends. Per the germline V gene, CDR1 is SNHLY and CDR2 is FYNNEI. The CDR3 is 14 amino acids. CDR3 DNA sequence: TGTGCCAGCAGTGGGGACCGGACTCAAGAGACCCAGTACTTC. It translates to CASSGDRTQETQYF.

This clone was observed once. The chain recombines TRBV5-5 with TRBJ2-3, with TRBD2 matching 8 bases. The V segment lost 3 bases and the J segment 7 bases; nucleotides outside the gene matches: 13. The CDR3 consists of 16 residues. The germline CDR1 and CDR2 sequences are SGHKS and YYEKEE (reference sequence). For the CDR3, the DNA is TGTGCCAGCAGCTCGTACTCGCGGGGGGACCCCTATACGCAGTATTTT. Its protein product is CASSSYSRGDPYTQYF.

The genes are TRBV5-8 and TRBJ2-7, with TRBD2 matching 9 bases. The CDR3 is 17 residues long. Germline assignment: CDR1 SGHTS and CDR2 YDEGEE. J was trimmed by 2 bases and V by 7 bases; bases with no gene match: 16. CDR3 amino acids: CASRGGASGALAYEQYF. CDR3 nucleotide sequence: TGTGCCAGCCGCGGGGGGGCTAGCGGGGCCCTAGCCTACGAGCAGTACTTC.

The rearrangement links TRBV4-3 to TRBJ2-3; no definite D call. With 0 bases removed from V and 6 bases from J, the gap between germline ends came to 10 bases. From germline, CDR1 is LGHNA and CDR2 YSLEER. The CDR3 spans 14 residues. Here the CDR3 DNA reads TGCGCCAGCAGCCAAGAGGCCCAGACTGATACGCAGTATTTT. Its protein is CASSQEAQTDTQYF.

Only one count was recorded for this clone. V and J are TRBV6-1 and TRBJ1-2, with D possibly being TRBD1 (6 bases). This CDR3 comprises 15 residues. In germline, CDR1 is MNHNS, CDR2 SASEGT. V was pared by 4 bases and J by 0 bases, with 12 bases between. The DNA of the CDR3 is TGTGCCAGCAGTGGGCACAGGGTAGCTAACTATGGCTACACCTTC. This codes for CASSGHRVANYGYTF.

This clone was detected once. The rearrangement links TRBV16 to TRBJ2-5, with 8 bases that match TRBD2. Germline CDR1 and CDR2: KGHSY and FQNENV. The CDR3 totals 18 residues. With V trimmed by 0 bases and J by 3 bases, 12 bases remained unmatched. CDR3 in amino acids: CASSQSFHRGGQEETQYF. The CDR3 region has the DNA TGTGCCAGCAGCCAATCTTTTCACCGGGGGGGGCAGGAAGAGACCCAGTACTTC.

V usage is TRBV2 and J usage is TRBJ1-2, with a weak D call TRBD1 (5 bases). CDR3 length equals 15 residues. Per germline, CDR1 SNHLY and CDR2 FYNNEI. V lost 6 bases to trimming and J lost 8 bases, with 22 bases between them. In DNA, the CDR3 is TGTGCCAGCAGGGGAGGGACGGGTTCGGCCGGGGGCTACACCTTC. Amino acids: CASRGGTGSAGGYTF.

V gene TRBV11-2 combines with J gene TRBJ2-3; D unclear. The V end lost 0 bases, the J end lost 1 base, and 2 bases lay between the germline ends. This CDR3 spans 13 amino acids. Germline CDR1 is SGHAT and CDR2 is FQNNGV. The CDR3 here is CASSLERTDTQYF. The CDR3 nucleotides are TGTGCCAGCAGCTTAGAGCGCACAGATACGCAGTATTTT.

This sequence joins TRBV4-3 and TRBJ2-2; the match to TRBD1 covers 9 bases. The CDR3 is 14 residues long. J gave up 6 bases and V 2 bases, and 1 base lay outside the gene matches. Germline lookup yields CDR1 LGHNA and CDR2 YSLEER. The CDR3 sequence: CASSQYRGPGELFF. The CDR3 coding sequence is TGCGCCAGCAGCCAATACAGGGGGCCCGGGGAGCTGTTTTTT.

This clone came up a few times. CDR3 protein: CAWSQGFSNQPQHF. The CDR3 nucleotides are TGTGCCTGGAGTCAGGGGTTTAGCAATCAGCCCCAGCATTTT. The chain has TRBV30 and TRBJ1-5; D is possibly TRBD1 (6 bases). Germline-derived CDR1 and CDR2 are GTSNPN and SVGIG (reference sequence). The length of the CDR3 is 14 residues. V lost 2 bases and J lost 0, with 8 bases in between.

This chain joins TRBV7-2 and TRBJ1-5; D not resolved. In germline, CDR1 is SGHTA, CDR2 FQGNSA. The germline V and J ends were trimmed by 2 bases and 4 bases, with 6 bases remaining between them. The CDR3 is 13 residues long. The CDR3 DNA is TGTGCCAGCAGCTTATTTGGAAATCAGCCCCAGCATTTT. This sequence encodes CASSLFGNQPQHF.

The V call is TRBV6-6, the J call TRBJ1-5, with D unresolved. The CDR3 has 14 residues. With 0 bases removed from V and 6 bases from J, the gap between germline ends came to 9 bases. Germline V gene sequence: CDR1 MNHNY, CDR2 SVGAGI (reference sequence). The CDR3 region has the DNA TGTGCCAGCAGTTACTCAGGGTTTACTCAGCCCCAGCATTTT. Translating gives CASSYSGFTQPQHF.

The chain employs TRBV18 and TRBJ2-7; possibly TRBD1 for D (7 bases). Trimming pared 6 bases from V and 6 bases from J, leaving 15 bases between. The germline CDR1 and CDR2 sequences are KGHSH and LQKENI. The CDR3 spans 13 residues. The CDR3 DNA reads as TGTGCCAGCTCGGGGGCGCGGGACAGCGAGCAGTACTTC. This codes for CASSGARDSEQYF.

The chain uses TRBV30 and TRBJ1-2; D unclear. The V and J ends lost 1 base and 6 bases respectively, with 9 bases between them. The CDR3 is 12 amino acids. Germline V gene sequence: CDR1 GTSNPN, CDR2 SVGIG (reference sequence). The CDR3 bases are TGTGCCTGGAGTGGTAAAGGCCATGGCTACACCTTC. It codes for CAWSGKGHGYTF.

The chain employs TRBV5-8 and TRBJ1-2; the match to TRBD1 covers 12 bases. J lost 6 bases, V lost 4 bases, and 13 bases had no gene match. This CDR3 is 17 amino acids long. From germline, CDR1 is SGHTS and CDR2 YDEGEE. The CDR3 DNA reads TGTGCCAGCAGCCCCGGGACAGGGGGCTATTATACGAATGGCTACACCTTC. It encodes CASSPGTGGYYTNGYTF.

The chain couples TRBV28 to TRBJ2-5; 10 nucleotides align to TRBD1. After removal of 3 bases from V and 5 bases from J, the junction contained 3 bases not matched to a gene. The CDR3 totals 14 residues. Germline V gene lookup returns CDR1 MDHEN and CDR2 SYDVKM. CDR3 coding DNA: TGTGCCAGCAGTTTGACAGGGGGCGACGAGACCCAGTACTTC. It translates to CASSLTGGDETQYF.

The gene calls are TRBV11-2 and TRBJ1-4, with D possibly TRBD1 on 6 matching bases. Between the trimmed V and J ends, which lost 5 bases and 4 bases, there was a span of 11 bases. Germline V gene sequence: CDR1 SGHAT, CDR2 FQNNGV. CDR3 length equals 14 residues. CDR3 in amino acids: CASSTGQRNEKLFF. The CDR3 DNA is TGTGCCAGCAGCACCGGACAGCGTAATGAAAAACTGTTTTTT. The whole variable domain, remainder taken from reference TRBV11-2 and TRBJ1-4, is EAGVAQSPRYKIIEKRQSVAFWCNPISGHATLYWYQQILGQGPKLLIQFQNNGVVDDSQLPKDRFSAERLKGVDSTLKIQPAKLEDSAVYLCASSTGQRNEKLFFGSGTQLSVL.